The 9 T cell receptor beta chains listed next were all sequenced from one sample in a study of read filtering for tumor transcriptome and immune sequencing. Molecular barcoded adaptors covering alpha/delta and beta/gamma chains were used on roughly 400 ng RNA. MiXCR, applied by TCRdb to the reads, yields one record per CDR3 protein. Found here are 2,000 to 3,000 distinct CDR3 sequences, over 60% of them singletons; the top ten hold roughly a quarter. Sequenced input: a population of CD138-negative cells sorted from bone marrow. These receptors were obtained from a donor at least 40 years old with multiple myeloma. This table probably holds off-target reads from a library built for another chain.

This clonotype appeared a single time. The chain links TRBV7-2 to TRBJ1-1, with unresolved D. Between the trimmed V and J ends, which lost 6 bases and 1 base, there was a span of 12 bases. The CDR3 loop spans 14 amino acids. CDR1 and CDR2 (germline): SGHTA, FQGNSA. The CDR3 sequence is CASRVGEGNTEAFF. The CDR3 coding sequence is TGTGCCAGCAGGGTTGGGGAAGGGAACACTGAAGCTTTCTTT.

The chain joins TRBV29-1 to TRBJ1-1; D unresolved. The CDR3 has 11 amino acids. V shed 3 bases and J shed 3 bases, with 5 bases lying between them. Germline assignment: CDR1 SQVTM and CDR2 ANQGSEA. CDR3: CSVEPDTEAFF. The CDR3 DNA sequence: TGCAGCGTTGAGCCGGACACTGAAGCTTTCTTT.

The V call is TRBV7-2, the J call TRBJ1-5; no firm D call. The length of the CDR3 is 15 residues. Trimming left V 1 base short and J 0 bases short, with 7 bases between. The V gene's germline CDR1 is SGHTA and CDR2 FQGNSA. The CDR3 here is CASSLVAASNQPQHF. CDR3 DNA: TGTGCCAGCAGCTTAGTAGCAGCTAGCAATCAGCCCCAGCATTTT.

The CDR3 DNA sequence: TGCGCCAGCAGCTTGGAATTAGCGGGAGCTGGTGAGCAGTTCTTC. Residues: CASSLELAGAGEQFF. The chain uses TRBV5-1 and TRBJ2-1, with 9 nucleotides matching TRBD2. The junction had 7 bases not matched to a gene; V was cut back by 0 bases and J by 9 bases. Germline V gene data show CDR1 as SGHRS and CDR2 as YFSETQ. CDR3 length: 15 residues.

This clonotype was found once. The CDR3 is CASRSTGGGEAFF. CDR3 coding DNA: TGTGCCAGCAGGTCTACAGGGGGCGGAGAAGCTTTCTTT. The chain is built from TRBV7-2 and TRBJ1-1; 9 nucleotides match TRBD1. Germline V lookup: CDR1 SGHTA, CDR2 FQGNSA. The CDR3 extends over 13 amino acids. Trimming cost V 6 bases and J 8 bases; bases outside gene matches: 7.

The chain is built from TRBV27 and TRBJ1-1; 9 nucleotides align to TRBD1. Germline lookup yields CDR1 MNHEY and CDR2 SMNVEV (reference sequence). The CDR3 has 13 amino acids. The trim removed 5 bases at V and 9 bases at J, leaving 7 bases unmatched. CDR3 sequence: CASSKTGGGQAFF. The CDR3 DNA follows: TGTGCCAGCAGTAAAACAGGGGGCGGACAAGCTTTCTTT.

By share, this clonotype counts as medium-sized (0.01 to 0.1%). The chain employs TRBV20-1 and TRBJ1-1; possible D gene TRBD1, 5 bases. Germline V gene lookup returns CDR1 DFQATT and CDR2 SNEGSKA (reference sequence). Trimming removed 5 bases from V and 8 bases from J, with 15 bases in between. This CDR3 region has 12 residues. The CDR3 is CSAPTRTPEAFF. The DNA for the CDR3 is TGCAGTGCTCCTACCCGGACACCAGAAGCTTTCTTT.

This clonotype is large. The chain has TRBV20-1 and TRBJ2-1; 8 bases match TRBD2. Trimming cost V 6 bases and J 0 bases; bases outside gene matches: 7. CDR1 is DFQATT and CDR2 is SNEGSKA in the germline V gene (reference sequence). The CDR3 is 15 amino acids. The CDR3 spells CSAGTSKSSYNEQFF. For the CDR3, the DNA is TGCAGTGCCGGGACTAGTAAAAGCTCCTACAATGAGCAGTTCTTC.

The V call is TRBV18, the J call TRBJ2-1; D may be TRBD1 (5 bases). There are 14 residues in the CDR3. CDR1 and CDR2 from the germline V gene are KGHSH and LQKENI. V lost 3 bases, J lost 7 bases, and 13 bases lay in between. CDR3 sequence reads: CASSPGQVKNEQFF. Written as DNA, the CDR3 is TGTGCCAGCTCACCGGGGCAGGTTAAGAATGAGCAGTTCTTC.